What follows is one T cell receptor (beta chain) and its context. Per the original data handling: From reference gene primer amplification, estimates of nucleated cell counts were derived. Repertoires were generated with immunoSEQ multiplex PCR, while TCRdb's copy carries only in-frame clones and drops some. The V and J calls and clone size were taken over from that table, and D and trimming were inferred from the DNA. The sample contains tens of thousands of clones, about 85% of which appear only once. The data derive from a study of blood T cell repertoires in COVID-19. Overall study: Sites in the United States, Italy and Spain provided acute and convalescent COVID-19 samples. In each case, the material was cDNA or gDNA derived from T cells, B-cell-depleted T cells, or PBMCs.

Germline V lookup: CDR1 LNHDA, CDR2 SQIVND (reference sequence). The V end was cut by 7 bases, the J end by 3 bases, with 12 bases between. The CDR3 runs 13 residues. The source of this sequence is a man between 50 and 59 years old in a cohort sampled during active COVID-19. The chain couples TRBV19 to TRBJ1-1; perhaps TRBD1 as D (5 bases). The material sequenced was peripheral blood. Here the CDR3 DNA reads TGTGCCAGTAAAAAAGGGGCCGACACTGAAGCTTTCTTT. This translates into CASKKGADTEAFF.